Reported below is one TCR beta chain. The germline V and J ends were trimmed by 7 bases and 8 bases, with 14 bases remaining between them. The CDR3 has 12 amino acids. The germline V gene encodes CDR1 MNHEY and CDR2 SVGAGI. The data are from a study of blood T cell repertoires in COVID-19. Study summary: Some COVID-19 samples were acute and others convalescent; all came from the United States, Italy and Spain. Sample material is recorded as cDNA or gDNA derived from T cells, B-cell-depleted T cells, or PBMCs.

Original analysis: For nucleated cells, counts were estimated from reference gene primer amplification. Sequencing was performed with immunoSEQ multiplex PCR; in TCRdb, only in-frame clones are kept and a portion is missing. D and trimming come from the DNA, and the V and J calls and clone size come from that table. This sample has about 140,000 clones, with about 86% found just once. The V gene is TRBV6-5, the J gene TRBJ1-2; perhaps TRBD1 as D (5 bases). Sequences were obtained from peripheral blood. The receptor was derived from a woman aged 55-69 years with acute or convalescent COVID-19. The DNA for the CDR3 is TGTGCCAGCACTTTGGGACTGTACGGCTACACCTTC. This codes for CASTLGLYGYTF.